The 30 T cell receptor beta chains listed next were all sequenced from one sample in a study of blood T cell repertoires in COVID-19. Here immunoSEQ multiplex PCR was the method, and the copy in TCRdb shows in-frame clones only, minus some. Found here are some 120,000 clones, around 86% of them singletons; the top ten hold roughly 30%. The sequenced material came from peripheral blood. These TCRs come from a woman of 80 years or more with acute or convalescent COVID-19.

The chain recombines TRBV12-5 with TRBJ1-1; a possible D gene is TRBD1 (6 bases). This CDR3 is built from 13 residues. Trimming left V 9 bases short and J 1 base short, with 12 bases between. The germline V gene encodes CDR1 LGHNT and CDR2 FRNRAP. Written as DNA, the CDR3 is TGTGCTAGCAATGGACAGCCGAACACTGAAGCTTTCTTT. Its translation: CASNGQPNTEAFF. The complete variable domain, with remaining parts taken from reference TRBV12-5 and TRBJ1-1, reads DARVTQTPRHKVTEMGQEVTMRCQPILGHNTVFWYRQTMMQGLELLAYFRNRAPLDDSGMPKDRFSAEMPDATLATLKIQPSEPRDSAVYFCASNGQPNTEAFFGQGTRLTVV.

This chain links TRBV9 with TRBJ2-1; TRBD2 aligns across 11 bases. CDR1 and CDR2 from the germline V gene are SGDLS and YYNGEE. The length of the CDR3 is 15 residues. V lost 3 bases and J lost 6; bases outside the gene matches: 5. The CDR3 nucleotides read TGTGCCAGCAGCGGTAGCGGGGGGGCAGGCAATGAGCAGTTCTTC. Protein: CASSGSGGAGNEQFF.

This clone was found a few times. This chain connects TRBV4-1 to TRBJ1-2; D possibly corresponds to TRBD1 (6 bases). V dropped 0 bases and J dropped 8 bases, with 16 bases sitting between them. The germline V gene encodes CDR1 MGHRA and CDR2 YSYEKL. This CDR3 region has 15 residues. CDR3 loop: CASSQDHREGFGYTF. The CDR3 DNA is TGCGCCAGCAGCCAAGATCACAGGGAAGGGTTCGGCTACACCTTC.

This rearrangement joins TRBV5-4 to TRBJ2-6, with TRBD1 identical over 11 bases. Germline CDR1 reads SGHNT; CDR2 reads YYREEE (reference sequence). The CDR3 runs to 17 residues. J lost 2 bases, V lost 5 bases, and 6 bases had no gene match. The CDR3 region is CASSTGTGGAGANVLTF. DNA of the CDR3: TGTGCCAGCAGTACCGGGACAGGGGGGGCTGGGGCCAACGTCCTGACTTTC.

V is TRBV18 and J is TRBJ1-1, with D perhaps TRBD1 (6 bases). Germline CDR1 KGHSH, CDR2 LQKENI. V lost 1 base to trimming and J lost 7 bases, with 7 bases between them. The CDR3 covers 12 residues. CDR3 residues: CASSPQGDEAFF. The CDR3 nucleotides read TGTGCCAGCTCACCACAGGGGGATGAAGCTTTCTTT.

This chain connects TRBV7-9 to TRBJ2-2; possibly TRBD1 for D (6 bases). CDR3 length: 17 residues. Germline assignment: CDR1 SEHNR and CDR2 FQNEAQ (reference sequence). V lost 2 bases, J lost 2 bases, and 15 bases lay in between. CDR3 nucleotide sequence: TGTGCCAGCAGCTTAACAGGGAATTCGTTTAACACCGGGGAGCTGTTTTTT. Translated, it gives CASSLTGNSFNTGELFF.

This sequence joins TRBV29-1 and TRBJ2-3, with D perhaps matching TRBD2 (6 bases). V was pared by 0 bases and J by 1 base, with 14 bases between. The CDR3 sequence is 16 residues long. CDR1 and CDR2 (germline): SQVTM, ANQGSEA. The CDR3 region has the DNA TGCAGCGTTGAAGATCTCGGAGGGCGTGGCACAGATACGCAGTATTTT. It specifies CSVEDLGGRGTDTQYF.

V usage is TRBV4-1 and J usage is TRBJ1-5; a weak D match, TRBD1 (5 bases). The length of the CDR3 is 17 residues. Germline assignment: CDR1 MGHRA and CDR2 YSYEKL. V was cut by 2 bases and J by 3 bases, with 17 bases left in between. The chain's CDR3 is CASSQTRGRSFNQPQHF. The CDR3 nucleotides are TGCGCCAGCAGCCAAACAAGGGGAAGGTCGTTCAATCAGCCCCAGCATTTT.

V usage is TRBV24-1 and J usage is TRBJ1-2; D is uncertain. V shed 3 bases and J shed 7 bases, with 14 bases lying between them. CDR3 length: 14 residues. CDR1 and CDR2 (germline): KGHDR, SFDVKD. The CDR3 coding sequence is TGTGCCACCAGTGATCGCCGCGGTGGTTCTGGCTACACCTTC. It encodes CATSDRRGGSGYTF.

The chain is built from TRBV27 and TRBJ1-4; unclear D gene. The CDR3 has 16 amino acids. Trimming took off 3 bases at V and 0 bases at J, with 11 bases between the two ends. Germline values: CDR1 MNHEY, CDR2 SMNVEV (reference sequence). The CDR3 sequence is CASSFVRAATNEKLFF. The DNA of the CDR3 is TGTGCCAGCAGTTTCGTGAGGGCGGCAACTAATGAAAAACTGTTTTTT.

This rearrangement joins TRBV14 to TRBJ2-7; TRBD1 matches at 7 bases. Trimming cost V 1 base and J 1 base; bases outside gene matches: 7. The germline gives CDR1 SGHDN, CDR2 FVKESK. The CDR3 contains 16 residues. CDR3 nucleotide sequence: TGTGCCAGCAGCCAAGGTGGGACAGCCGGGTCCTACGAGCAGTACGTC. This codes for CASSQGGTAGSYEQYV.

This chain links TRBV9 with TRBJ2-2, with a tentative D call TRBD2 (5 bases). V lost 0 bases and J 6 bases, leaving 15 bases between the germline ends. There are 16 residues in the CDR3. Germline lookup yields CDR1 SGDLS and CDR2 YYNGEE. The CDR3 coding sequence is TGTGCCAGCAGCGTAGAAACCAGCGGTAACTCCGGGGAGCTGTTTTTT. It translates to CASSVETSGNSGELFF.

This sequence joins TRBV19 and TRBJ1-5; D unresolved. Deletions cut 4 bases from V and 5 bases from J, with 9 bases between. Germline V gene sequence: CDR1 LNHDA, CDR2 SQIVND (reference sequence). The CDR3 extends over 13 amino acids. CDR3 sequence reads: CASSRADYQPQHF. Written as DNA, the CDR3 is TGTGCCAGTAGTAGGGCCGATTATCAGCCCCAGCATTTT. The whole variable domain, filled in from reference TRBV19 and TRBJ1-5, reads DGGITQSPKYLFRKEGQNVTLSCEQNLNHDAMYWYRQDPGQGLRLIYYSQIVNDFQKGDIAEGYSVSREKKESFPLTVTSAQKNPTAFYLCASSRADYQPQHFGDGTRLSIL.

This clone appeared many times. The chain joins TRBV7-3 to TRBJ2-2; 7 nucleotides align to TRBD1. The CDR3 is 14 residues long. Losses at the gene ends were 6 bases for V and 2 bases for J; bases not matched to a gene: 3. CDR1 and CDR2 (germline): SGHTA, FQGTGA. CDR3 in amino acids: CASSRDSNTGELFF. The CDR3 nucleotides are TGTGCCAGCAGTCGGGACAGTAACACCGGGGAGCTGTTTTTT.

The chain uses TRBV15 and TRBJ2-3; 7 bases are shared with TRBD2. The ends lost 3 bases at V and 2 bases at J; junction bases unmatched: 2. The CDR3 sequence is 14 residues long. The V gene's germline CDR1 is LNHNV and CDR2 YYDKDF (reference sequence). The CDR3 coding sequence is TGTGCCACCAGCAGCGGACTAGACACAGATACGCAGTATTTT. Translation gives CATSSGLDTDTQYF.

The genes are TRBV6-4 and TRBJ2-2; D uncertain. The CDR3 covers 13 residues. CDR1 is MRHNA, CDR2 SNTAGT, per germline. Trimming removed 4 bases at V and 7 bases at J, with 10 bases between. The CDR3 here is CASSAQLGGELFF. Here the CDR3 DNA reads TGTGCCAGCAGTGCCCAACTCGGCGGGGAGCTGTTTTTT.

V and J are TRBV9 and TRBJ2-2; 7 positions match TRBD2. With V trimmed by 0 bases and J by 1 base, 6 bases remained unmatched. Looked up from germline, CDR1 is SGDLS and CDR2 is YYNGEE. The CDR3 spans 17 residues. The CDR3 bases are TGTGCCAGCAGCGTAGCGGGGGGTCCACTGAACACCGGGGAGCTGTTTTTT. Translation gives CASSVAGGPLNTGELFF.

V usage is TRBV4-3 and J usage is TRBJ1-2; the match to TRBD1 covers 7 bases. CDR1 and CDR2 from the germline V gene are LGHNA and YSLEER. The CDR3 covers 16 residues. Trimming took 0 bases from V and 5 from J; bases not matched to a gene: 9. CDR3 coding DNA: TGCGCCAGCAGCCAAGAATGGGGACAGCCACTATATGGCTACACCTTC. Amino acids: CASSQEWGQPLYGYTF.

The genes are TRBV28 and TRBJ2-5; 7 bases agree with TRBD1. V lost 2 bases, J lost 5 bases, and 8 bases stayed unmatched. The CDR3 contains 15 residues. Looked up from germline, CDR1 is MDHEN and CDR2 is SYDVKM. CDR3 protein: CASSLSPTGTETQYF. The DNA for the CDR3 is TGTGCCAGCAGTTTAAGCCCGACAGGGACGGAGACCCAGTACTTC.

This sequence joins TRBV14 and TRBJ2-4, with TRBD1 as a possible D gene (6 bases). The CDR3 covers 12 residues. The germline V and J ends were trimmed by 6 bases and 7 bases, with 10 bases remaining between them. In germline, CDR1 is SGHDN, CDR2 FVKESK. The DNA for the CDR3 is TGTGCCAGCAGAGGGGACATTAACATTCAGTACTTC. The encoded protein is CASRGDINIQYF.

The genes are TRBV4-2 and TRBJ1-6; TRBD1 matches at 9 bases. The length of the CDR3 is 16 residues. V shed 2 bases, J shed 7 bases, and the junction held 6 bases outside the gene matches. The germline gives CDR1 LGHNA, CDR2 YNFKEQ. The CDR3, as DNA: TGTGCCAGCAGCCAATCCCTGGGACAGGGCAATTCACCCCTCCACTTT. Its translation is CASSQSLGQGNSPLHF.

The gene calls are TRBV19 and TRBJ1-1, with D perhaps matching TRBD1 (5 bases). Germline lookup yields CDR1 LNHDA and CDR2 SQIVND (reference sequence). CDR3 length: 13 residues. The germline V and J ends were trimmed by 6 bases and 1 base, with 9 bases remaining between them. CDR3 loop: CASRTQANTEAFF. Written as DNA, the CDR3 is TGTGCCAGTAGGACACAGGCGAACACTGAAGCTTTCTTT.

The chain employs TRBV5-6 and TRBJ1-2; D might be TRBD1 (5 bases). V was shortened by 0 bases and J by 5 bases, with 11 bases between the two germline ends. CDR3 size: 14 residues. Germline V gene sequence: CDR1 SGHDT, CDR2 YYEEEE. The CDR3 loop is CASSLGGGTYGYTF. The CDR3, as DNA: TGTGCCAGCAGCTTGGGAGGAGGGACTTATGGCTACACCTTC.

The chain combines TRBV5-1 with TRBJ1-2, with D hard to call. This CDR3 has 14 residues. Germline CDR1 SGHRS, CDR2 YFSETQ. The V end lost 4 bases, the J end lost 5 bases, and 15 bases lay between the germline ends. Here the CDR3 reads CASSRLLGEYGYTF. CDR3 nucleotides: TGCGCCAGCAGCCGACTATTGGGAGAATATGGCTACACCTTC.

This clone has only one observation. CDR3 DNA sequence: TGTGCCAGCTCACAATCAGGACAGGGTTCCTTATCCTATGGCTACACCTTC. Translation: CASSQSGQGSLSYGYTF. V is TRBV18 and J is TRBJ1-2, with TRBD1 matching over 8 bases. CDR3 size: 17 residues. Trimming took 4 bases from V and 4 from J; bases not matched to a gene: 14. Germline lookup yields CDR1 KGHSH and CDR2 LQKENI.

The chain joins TRBV5-1 to TRBJ2-3; perhaps TRBD2 as D (5 bases). Trimming left V 2 bases short and J 8 bases short, with 12 bases between. The germline gives CDR1 SGHRS, CDR2 YFSETQ. The CDR3 has 13 residues. The CDR3 DNA reads TGCGCCAGCAGCTTCACGACCGCGGGTACGCAGTATTTT. This sequence encodes CASSFTTAGTQYF.

V is TRBV5-1 and J is TRBJ1-1; 7 bases align to TRBD1. The CDR3 loop spans 14 amino acids. V was clipped by 3 bases and J by 1 base; unmatched bases: 3. Germline V gives CDR1 SGHRS, CDR2 YFSETQ. In DNA, the CDR3 is TGCGCCAGCAGCTACCAGGGGGGGAACACTGAAGCTTTCTTT. As protein: CASSYQGGNTEAFF. The whole variable domain, remainder taken from reference TRBV5-1 and TRBJ1-1, is KAGVTQTPRYLIKTRGQQVTLSCSPISGHRSVSWYQQTPGQGLQFLFEYFSETQRNKGNFPGRFSGRQFSNSRSEMNVSTLELGDSALYLCASSYQGGNTEAFFGQGTRLTVV.

The chain is built from TRBV18 and TRBJ2-7, with a possible D match to TRBD2 (5 bases). The germline V gene has CDR1 KGHSH and CDR2 LQKENI. V lost 3 bases and J 3 bases, leaving 9 bases between the germline ends. The CDR3 has 13 residues. CDR3 sequence: CASSPIGDYEQYF. In DNA, the CDR3 is TGTGCCAGCTCACCGATCGGGGACTACGAGCAGTACTTC.

The genes are TRBV9 and TRBJ2-4; D perhaps matches TRBD1 (6 bases). CDR3 size: 14 residues. Trimming took off 3 bases at V and 6 bases at J, with 13 bases between the two ends. Germline V gene sequence: CDR1 SGDLS, CDR2 YYNGEE. The CDR3, as DNA: TGTGCCAGCAGCGAGGGGGACATGGGAAACATTCAGTACTTC. Protein sequence: CASSEGDMGNIQYF.

The chain links TRBV7-8 to TRBJ1-2, with 9 bases matching TRBD1. J gave up 4 bases and V 0 bases, and 9 bases lay outside the gene matches. Germline lookup yields CDR1 SGHVS and CDR2 FQNEAQ. CDR3 length equals 17 residues. CDR3 sequence reads: CASSLARIGTGPYGYTF. CDR3 DNA: TGTGCCAGCAGCTTAGCGCGAATAGGGACAGGGCCCTATGGCTACACCTTC.